This record looks at one T cell receptor beta chain sequence and its context. The antigen is undetermined. Time point noted: patch test 3, about 24 weeks after DPC sensitization. Treatment in this sample: therapeutic diphenylcyclopropenone sensitization with weekly scalp DPC. The data belong to a study of human T cells and chemical hapten exposure. Study conclusions and caveats: Expanded TCRs produced significantly more large CDR3 similarity clusters than controls did.

This CDR3 region has 10 residues. Germline V CDR1 and CDR2: SQVTM, ANQGSEA. V dropped 5 bases and J dropped 4 bases, with 5 bases sitting between them. TCRdb processed the RACE reads anew with MiXCR; each CDR3 protein has one entry. The table includes more than 150,000 distinct CDR3 sequences, approximately 26% detected once. Sample: whole blood, taken in connection with sensitization to the hapten diphenylcyclopropenone (DPC). This clonotype was sampled from a woman aged 40 to 55 with alopecia areata. Some clones in this sample may be carry-over from other donors' samples. The chain couples TRBV29-1 to TRBJ1-1; no definite D call. The CDR3 DNA follows: TGCAGCGTTCGTTCCACTGAAGCTTTCTTT. This encodes CSVRSTEAFF. The full variable domain, completed using reference TRBV29-1 and TRBJ1-1, is SAVISQKPSRDICQRGTSLTIQCQVDSQVTMMFWYRQQPGQSLTLIATANQGSEATYESGFVIDKFPISRPNLTFSTLTVSNMSPEDSSIYLCSVRSTEAFFGQGTRLTVV.